This is a list of T cell receptor beta chains from one sample in a study of shared clonotypes between healthy human individuals. The protocol was immunoSEQ multiplex PCR, while the TCRdb copy is restricted to in-frame clones and leaves out a portion. The sample carries about 2.3 million clones, more than 80% recorded once. Sequencing input: naive CD4+ T cells from PBMCs. The receptors were gathered from a man in his late teens or twenties in good health. Some clones in this sample may be carry-over from other donors' samples. The CDR3 runs from the conserved cysteine through the conserved F or W. A D gene is named only where the DNA matches it firmly. Size is omitted from some rows. Given values are once, few, many or a class for expanded clones.

TRBV19	TRBJ2-3	.	.	13	CASSGRTTDTQYF	TGTGCCAGTAGTGGGCGGACCACAGATACGCAGTATTTT
TRBV6-1	TRBJ2-7	TRBD1	.	12	CASRDRVYEQYF	TGTGCCAGCCGGGACAGGGTCTACGAGCAGTACTTC
TRBV28	TRBJ1-2	TRBD1	.	14	CASTSGQGRYGYTF	TGTGCCAGCACTTCGGGACAGGGACGCTATGGCTACACCTTC
TRBV29-1	TRBJ2-3	TRBD2	.	13	CSVAAGGVDTQYF	TGCAGCGTTGCAGCGGGAGGGGTAGATACGCAGTATTTT
TRBV5-8	TRBJ2-1	.	.	15	CASSFGTVSYNEQFF	TGTGCCAGCAGCTTCGGGACTGTTTCCTACAATGAGCAGTTCTTC
TRBV5-6	TRBJ1-4	TRBD1	.	14	CASSLGGQLEKLFF	TGTGCCAGCAGCTTAGGGGGCCAGCTTGAAAAACTGTTTTTT
TRBV5-1	TRBJ2-2	.	.	15	CASSLEQMNTGELFF	TGCGCCAGCAGCTTGGAACAGATGAACACCGGGGAGCTGTTTTTT
TRBV7-2	TRBJ1-5	.	.	13	CASSLGPNQPQHF	TGTGCCAGCAGCCTAGGACCCAATCAGCCCCAGCATTTT
TRBV18	TRBJ2-7	.	.	13	CASSPRDSYEQYF	TGTGCCAGCTCTCCCCGGGACTCCTACGAGCAGTACTTC
TRBV5-8	TRBJ1-2	.	.	13	CASSLRQVYGYTF	TGTGCCAGCAGCTTGAGACAGGTCTATGGCTACACCTTC
TRBV18	TRBJ1-4	.	.	13	CASSPPTMTVLFF	TGTGCCAGCTCACCACCAACTATGACAGTTCTGTTTTTT
TRBV2	TRBJ2-4	.	.	14	CASSDPGAKNIQYF	TGTGCCAGCAGTGATCCGGGAGCCAAAAACATTCAGTACTTC
TRBV4-1	TRBJ1-2	TRBD1	once	16	CASSQGIGQVNYGYTF	TGCGCCAGCAGCCAAGGAATAGGACAGGTGAACTATGGCTACACCTTC
TRBV10-3	TRBJ2-1	.	.	12	CASRDSKWEQFF	TGTGCCTCCCGGGACTCCAAGTGGGAGCAGTTCTTC
TRBV11-2	TRBJ2-1	.	.	14	CASSLAMGVGWQFF	TGTGCCAGCAGCTTAGCGATGGGAGTAGGGTGGCAGTTCTTC
TRBV7-3	TRBJ2-5	.	.	15	CASSYRGGSEETQYF	TGTGCCAGCAGCTACCGCGGAGGGTCGGAAGAGACCCAGTACTTC
TRBV5-1	TRBJ1-1	.	.	18	CASSLGARAGAPNTEAFF	TGCGCCAGCAGCTTGGGGGCGCGGGCAGGGGCGCCGAACACTGAAGCTTTCTTT
TRBV5-1	TRBJ2-1	TRBD2	.	15	CASSPSGRAYNEQFF	TGCGCCAGCAGCCCTAGCGGGAGGGCATACAATGAGCAGTTCTTC
TRBV5-1	TRBJ2-5	.	.	13	CASSFSPAETQYF	TGCGCCAGCAGCTTCTCACCCGCAGAGACCCAGTACTTC
TRBV18	TRBJ1-5	.	.	16	CASSPLTGEANQPQHF	TGTGCCAGCTCACCTCTAACGGGGGAGGCCAATCAGCCCCAGCATTTT
TRBV20-1	TRBJ1-2	TRBD1	.	11	CSPGTGWGYTF	TGCAGTCCCGGGACAGGGTGGGGCTACACCTTC
TRBV5-1	TRBJ1-2	.	.	14	CASSLRDTGSGYTF	TGCGCCAGCAGCCTAAGGGACACCGGGAGCGGCTACACCTTC
TRBV25-1	TRBJ1-1	.	.	15	CASSAPVRGGTEAFF	TGTGCCAGCAGTGCCCCCGTCCGGGGCGGCACTGAAGCTTTCTTT
TRBV11-2	TRBJ2-5	TRBD2	.	16	CASSKRLAGPGETQYF	TGTGCCAGCAGCAAACGACTAGCGGGACCTGGAGAGACCCAGTACTTC
TRBV7-9	TRBJ1-2	.	.	11	CASGTNYGYTF	TGTGCCAGCGGTACTAACTATGGCTACACCTTC
TRBV5-1	TRBJ2-1	TRBD2	.	13	CASSGLVYGEQFF	TGCGCCAGCAGCGGACTAGTTTATGGTGAGCAGTTCTTC
TRBV18	TRBJ1-1	.	.	14	CASSPLLGHTEAFF	TGTGCCAGCTCACCACTCCTGGGGCACACTGAAGCTTTCTTT
TRBV5-1	TRBJ2-7	TRBD1	.	14	CASSRTGLGYEQYF	TGCGCCAGCAGCCGGACAGGGCTAGGGTACGAGCAGTACTTC
TRBV11-2	TRBJ1-5	.	.	12	CASSPVVQPQHF	TGTGCCAGCAGCCCAGTGGTCCAGCCCCAGCATTTT
TRBV28	TRBJ2-1	TRBD1	.	15	CASSPPGQGRHEQFF	TGTGCCAGCAGTCCACCGGGACAGGGGAGGCATGAGCAGTTCTTC
TRBV5-1	TRBJ2-2	TRBD2	.	16	CASSSGLAANTGELFF	TGCGCCAGCAGCTCAGGACTAGCGGCGAACACCGGGGAGCTGTTTTTT
TRBV7-9	TRBJ2-7	TRBD1	.	16	CASRFIRQGTSYEQYF	TGTGCCAGCAGATTTATCCGACAGGGGACCTCCTACGAGCAGTACTTC
TRBV6-1	TRBJ1-2	TRBD1	.	14	CASRRTGEASGYTF	TGTGCCAGCAGGAGGACAGGGGAGGCCTCGGGCTACACCTTC
TRBV4-1	TRBJ2-3	.	.	12	CASSQVRDTQYF	TGCGCCAGCAGCCAAGTTAGGGATACGCAGTATTTT
TRBV6-1	TRBJ2-7	TRBD1	.	14	CASSVGGTNYEQYF	TGTGCCAGCAGTGTAGGGGGCACTAACTACGAGCAGTACTTC
TRBV28	TRBJ2-2	TRBD2	.	15	CASSIAGGPAGELFF	TGTGCCAGCAGTATAGCGGGAGGGCCCGCCGGGGAGCTGTTTTTT
TRBV19	TRBJ1-1	.	once	14	CASSPGRIYTEAFF	TGTGCCAGTAGTCCCGGCAGAATATACACTGAAGCTTTCTTT
TRBV9	TRBJ2-3	TRBD2	.	14	CASSLAGGADTQYF	TGTGCCAGCAGCCTCGCGGGAGGCGCAGATACGCAGTATTTT
TRBV7-2	TRBJ2-7	TRBD1	.	18	CASSLAPIGTGKSYEQYF	TGTGCCAGCAGCTTAGCGCCCATAGGGACAGGGAAATCCTACGAGCAGTACTTC
TRBV4-3	TRBJ2-3	TRBD2	.	15	CASSQAPGLADTQYF	TGCGCCAGCAGCCAAGCTCCCGGACTAGCGGATACGCAGTATTTT
TRBV20-1	TRBJ1-1	.	.	11	CSAPPYFEAFF	TGCAGTGCTCCTCCATACTTCGAAGCTTTCTTT
TRBV6-5	TRBJ2-1	.	.	14	CASSPAVTYNEQFF	TGTGCCAGCAGCCCCGCGGTGACCTACAATGAGCAGTTCTTC
TRBV11-2	TRBJ1-1	.	.	14	CASSLSPTLAEAFF	TGTGCCAGCAGCTTAAGCCCGACCCTGGCTGAAGCTTTCTTT
TRBV7-3	TRBJ2-5	.	.	14	CASSLGGSQETQYF	TGTGCCAGCAGCTTAGGAGGCAGCCAAGAGACCCAGTACTTC
TRBV11-2	TRBJ2-1	.	.	12	CASSATLPEQFF	TGTGCCAGCAGCGCGACCCTTCCTGAGCAGTTCTTC
TRBV2	TRBJ2-6	.	.	14	CASSEIAGANVLTF	TGTGCCAGCAGTGAAATAGCCGGGGCCAACGTCCTGACTTTC
TRBV10-1	TRBJ2-7	TRBD1	.	15	CASSKGDSSRYEQYF	TGCGCCAGCAGCAAGGGGGACAGTTCTCGGTACGAGCAGTACTTC
TRBV6-4	TRBJ2-3	TRBD2	.	14	CASSRDLAGFAQYF	TGTGCCAGCAGCCGGGATCTAGCGGGGTTTGCGCAGTATTTT
TRBV5-4	TRBJ2-7	.	.	11	CASSLGAEQYF	TGTGCCAGCAGCTTGGGTGCCGAGCAGTACTTC
TRBV5-4	TRBJ2-1	.	.	12	CASSLGVTEQFF	TGTGCCAGCAGCTTGGGGGTTACTGAGCAGTTCTTC
TRBV4-3	TRBJ2-3	.	.	12	CASSQEFGKQYF	TGCGCCAGCAGCCAAGAATTTGGGAAGCAGTATTTT
TRBV7-3	TRBJ2-1	.	.	13	CASSGRALGEQFF	TGTGCCAGCAGCGGCCGGGCTCTCGGTGAGCAGTTCTTC
TRBV7-9	TRBJ2-5	.	.	14	CASSLLTPQETQYF	TGTGCCAGCAGCTTATTGACTCCTCAAGAGACCCAGTACTTC